The present T cell receptor (beta chain) was sequenced within a study of T cells of healthy individuals (dated by TCRdb to 2016 to 2019). Library preparation employed 5' RACE. TCRdb lists the instrument as Illumina MiSeq. The public sequencing data were trimmed at Q25 with fastp and processed into clonotypes with MiXCR by TCRdb, which kept only in-frame beta chains. When rows share a CDR3 protein, they turn into one entry using the most common DNA and genes. For this sample there are about 96,000 distinct CDR3 sequences; approximately 16% appear just once. The ten biggest clones cover over 5% of the sample. This clonotype has at least ten counts. Its cognate antigen has yet to be identified. No base qualities exist here, and no much larger clone lies one base off it. The CDR3 measures 13 amino acids from cysteine to phenylalanine. Only the CDR3 DNA stays, 39 bases, in frame from base 1. Looking up the germline V gene (reference sequence) yields CDR1 LGHDT and CDR2 YNNKEL. V was cut back by 2 bases and J by 4 bases, leaving a gap of 8 bases between them.

This clonotype originated in a human donor in good health. The sequence links TRBV3-1 to TRBJ1-1, with TRBD1 perhaps the D gene, on 6 matching bases. The CDR3 region: CASSQFRGTEAFF. The DNA sequence is given as TGTGCCAGCAGCCAATTCAGGGGCACTGAAGCTTTCTTT.